A selection of T cell receptor beta chains follows, all from one sample in a study of T-cell reconstitution after alpha-beta-depleted transplantation in children. TCRdb redid the calling of the PCR reads with MiXCR, one entry per CDR3 protein. The sample consists of 200,000 to 250,000 distinct CDR3 sequences, 9.5% to 13% of them appearing once. Sample: PBMCs, taken before TCRalphabeta/CD19-depleted stem cell transplant. Source of these receptors: a child under two years old with acute myeloid leukemia, due to receive a stem cell transplant. CDR3s include the opening cysteine and the closing phenylalanine or tryptophan.

v_call: TRBV6-1
cdr3_aa: CASSLSGGSGELFF

v_call: TRBV20-1
cdr3_aa: CSAPPAGRTDTQYF

v_call: TRBV28
cdr3_aa: CASSLSSALPYEQYF

v_call: TRBV4-1
cdr3_aa: CASSQAGGNYGYTF

v_call: TRBV19
cdr3_aa: CASKLADSTDTQYF

v_call: TRBV11-2
cdr3_aa: CASSSKPGGYGYTF

v_call: TRBV29-1
cdr3_aa: CSAVGLAEDEQFF

v_call: TRBV6-2/TRBV6-3
cdr3_aa: CASSYSGGSAKNIQYF

v_call: TRBV3-1
cdr3_aa: CASSQGNQRAAQYF

v_call: TRBV29-1
cdr3_aa: CSVRLGLLYNEQFF

v_call: TRBV7-9
cdr3_aa: CASSQQHPEAFF

v_call: TRBV7-9
cdr3_aa: CASSLAYRNTEAFF

v_call: TRBV5-1
cdr3_aa: CASSFGTGVYNEQFF

v_call: TRBV20-1
cdr3_aa: CSARDRPGYGYTF

v_call: TRBV5-6
cdr3_aa: CASSLFPLGSGANVLTF